The clone carrying this TCR beta chain was observed once. Its antigen is as yet unknown. The data originate from a study of beta chain features in type 1 diabetes. Expressed TCRB transcripts were sequenced after all isolated RNA was converted to cDNA. The assay was immunoSEQ multiplex PCR, and TCRdb's table has in-frame clones only and misses some. The data hold 53,000 or so clones, with about 60% observed a single time. Study outcomes and limitations: The study found moderately but significantly shorter TCRB CDR3s in all four CD4+ subsets of Type 1 diabetes patients.

V was clipped by 8 bases and J by 7 bases; unmatched bases: 12. This CDR3 is built from 13 residues. Looked up from germline, CDR1 is GTSNPN and CDR2 is SVGIG (reference sequence). This clonotype was obtained from a woman in her twenties or thirties with type 1 diabetes. Sequenced sample: stem cell memory CD4+ T cells from blood. The rearrangement joins TRBV30 to TRBJ2-5; 8 bases match TRBD1. CDR3 coding DNA: TGTGCCCACAAAGACAGGGGAACGGGGACCCAGTACTTC. Translation: CAHKDRGTGTQYF.